Following are 21 T cell receptor beta chains from one sample sequenced in a study of CD8+CD57+ T cells in acquired aplastic anemia (dated by TCRdb to about 2018). Reads for this sample came from an Illumina HiSeq 2000. Genomic DNA was used as template for profiling of TCR beta VDJ combinations and CDR3 sequences. The public sequencing data were trimmed at Q25 with fastp and processed into clonotypes with MiXCR by TCRdb, which kept only in-frame beta chains. Identical CDR3 proteins give one entry, which carries the most common genes and DNA. In this sample the table shows about 58,000 distinct CDR3 sequences, 55% to 70% of which occur a single time. Less than 20% of the sample is taken by the ten largest. Flow cytometry had shown CD8+CD57+ cell expansion in the patients selected for sequencing. The specimen sequenced was sorted CD4+, CD8+, or CD8+CD57+ T cells (not recorded which) from PBMCs. The receptors were sampled from a human donor with aplastic anemia.

On this clonotype itself: A much larger clone differs by one base, so this may be a read error. V and J are TRBV11-2 and TRBJ1-2; 11 nucleotides line up with TRBD1. Germline lookup yields CDR1 SGHAT and CDR2 FQNNGV. The CDR3 consists of 17 residues. J lost 6 bases, V lost 6 bases, and 15 bases had no gene match. The DNA for the CDR3 is TGTGCCAGCAGTTTCCCGGACAGGGGGCGATTACGGCATGGCTACACCTTC. It translates to CASSFPDRGRLRHGYTF. The whole variable domain, remainder taken from reference TRBV11-2 and TRBJ1-2, is EAGVAQSPRYKIIEKRQSVAFWCNPISGHATLYWYQQILGQGPKLLIQFQNNGVVDDSQLPKDRFSAERLKGVDSTLKIQPAKLEDSAVYLCASSFPDRGRLRHGYTFGSGTRLTVV.

Regarding this clonotype: The germline gene is not matched at one end of the junction; a read error may be the cause. J is TRBJ2-3 and V is TRBV13, with D possibly called TRBD1 or TRBD2 (5 bases each). The CDR3 is 13 amino acids. CDR1 is PRHDT and CDR2 is FYEKMQ in the germline V gene (reference sequence). The DNA for the CDR3 is TGTGCCAGCAGCCGCGGGCCCACAGGTACGCAGTATTTT. The encoded protein is CASSRGPTGTQYF.

This clonotype was seen just once. The DNA of the CDR3 is TGCGCCAGCAGTGAATCGGGGGGGGCTAGAGGTGAGCAGTTCTTC. This codes for CASSESGGARGEQFF. The chain is built from TRBV10-1 and TRBJ2-1, with 8 bases identical to TRBD2. Germline CDR1 is WNHNN and CDR2 is SYGVQD (reference sequence). V lost 3 bases and J lost 9; bases outside the gene matches: 10. This CDR3 region has 15 residues.

This clonotype was recorded many times. The V and J genes are TRBV13 and TRBJ1-4; no clear D. CDR1 PRHDT and CDR2 FYEKMQ come from the germline V gene (reference sequence). The CDR3 has 14 amino acids. Deletions cut 4 bases from V and 8 bases from J, with 14 bases between. CDR3 DNA: TGTGCCAGCAGCTCCCCCGGTCGAAGGGAAAAACTGTTTTTT. Protein sequence: CASSSPGRREKLFF.

This clonotype was found many times. The rearrangement uses TRBV4-1 and TRBJ1-2; D ambiguous. Germline V gene lookup returns CDR1 MGHRA and CDR2 YSYEKL. The CDR3 runs to 14 residues. Trimming stripped 0 bases from V and 1 base from J, with 6 bases between. CDR3 amino acids: CASSQDSINYGYTF. The CDR3 nucleotides are TGCGCCAGCAGCCAAGATAGCATTAACTATGGCTACACCTTC.

In this sample, this clonotype turned up many times. The chain couples TRBV15 to TRBJ2-1; D tentatively fits TRBD1 or TRBD2 (5 bases each). The CDR3 runs 15 residues. Germline CDR1 is LNHNV and CDR2 is YYDKDF (reference sequence). Between the trimmed V and J ends, which lost 7 bases and 7 bases, there was a span of 20 bases. The CDR3 nucleotides read TGTGCCACCACCCCGGGGCGCCTACTGGGGAATGAGCAGTTCTTC. Translating gives CATTPGRLLGNEQFF.

This sequence joins TRBV27 and TRBJ2-3; a possible D gene is TRBD2 (7 bases). The germline CDR1 and CDR2 sequences are MNHEY and SMNVEV (reference sequence). The CDR3 is 17 amino acids. Trimming stripped 2 bases from V and 4 bases from J, with 19 bases between. DNA for the CDR3: TGTGCCAGCAGTTTAGGAGAAATGCCGGGGGGCTCAGATACGCAGTATTTT. Its protein is CASSLGEMPGGSDTQYF.

This chain joins TRBV6-1 and TRBJ1-2; the D gene is possibly TRBD1 (5 bases). The CDR3 has 12 residues. Between the trimmed V and J ends, which lost 10 bases and 3 bases, there was a span of 12 bases. Germline V gene sequence: CDR1 MNHNS, CDR2 SASEGT. CDR3 sequence (DNA): TGTGCCATCAGCGACAGAGACTATGGCTACACCTTC. Encoded protein: CAISDRDYGYTF.

On this clonotype itself: This CDR3 is missing its conserved last phenylalanine or tryptophan, likely due to a read error. The DNA is left out, because the CDR3 cannot be placed on it with certainty; the CDR3 is given as TCRdb lists it. The rearrangement uses TRBV7-9 and TRBJ2-7; the table's D call, TRBD2, has no DNA check behind it. Germline loops: CDR1 SEHNR, CDR2 FQNEAQ (reference sequence). With termini counted, the CDR3 has 11 amino acids. The CDR3 loop reads CASSLIQEGTL.

The sample holds many counts of this clonotype. This chain uses TRBV5-6 with TRBJ2-1, with D maybe TRBD1 (6 bases). The CDR3 consists of 16 residues. The V and J ends lost 3 bases and 4 bases respectively, with 17 bases between them. Germline V gene data show CDR1 as SGHDT and CDR2 as YYEEEE. The CDR3, as DNA: TGTGCCAGCAGCTCGTCCACAGGGATAATGTACAATGAGCAGTTCTTC. Translating it yields CASSSSTGIMYNEQFF.

This clonotype was observed a handful of times. This chain uses TRBV6-6 with TRBJ1-1; TRBD1 is a possible D gene (5 bases). Per the germline V gene, CDR1 is MNHNY and CDR2 is SVGAGI (reference sequence). Between the trimmed V and J ends, which lost 8 bases and 2 bases, there was a span of 9 bases. The CDR3 covers 12 residues. CDR3 bases: TGTGCCAGCTGGGGGGATAACACTGAAGCTTTCTTT. It codes for CASWGDNTEAFF.

This clonotype was counted a few times. A junction end diverges from the germline sequence, so it may reflect a read error. This sequence joins TRBV7-2 and TRBJ1-1; D not resolved. CDR3 length equals 13 residues. CDR1 is SGHTA and CDR2 is FQGNSA in the germline V gene. CDR3 sequence (DNA): TGTGCCGGCAGCCTTACAGAGAACACTGAAGCTTTCTTT. Translated, it gives CAGSLTENTEAFF. Combining the CDR3 with reference TRBV7-2 and TRBJ1-1 gives the whole variable domain GAGVSQSPSNKVTEKGKDVELRCDPISGHTALYWYRQSLGQGLEFLIYFQGNSAPDKSGLPSDRFSAERTGGSVSTLTIQRTQQEDSAVYLCAGSLTENTEAFFGQGTRLTVV.

This clonotype is classed as medium-sized (0.01 to 0.1%). V and J are TRBV24-1 and TRBJ1-2; the D is unclear. The V and J ends lost 1 base and 5 bases respectively, with 7 bases between them. The germline CDR1 and CDR2 sequences are KGHDR and SFDVKD. The CDR3 contains 13 residues. The CDR3 is CATSDFTAYGYTF. The CDR3 DNA follows: TGTGCCACCAGTGATTTTACAGCATATGGCTACACCTTC.

The chain is built from TRBV25-1 and TRBJ2-1; 9 nucleotides align to TRBD2. V lost 7 bases to trimming and J lost 0 bases; unmatched junction nucleotides: 4. This CDR3 has 15 residues. Germline CDR1 reads MGHDK; CDR2 reads SYGVNS. The CDR3 spells CASTRSGSSYNEQFF. Written as DNA, the CDR3 is TGTGCCAGCACACGTAGCGGGAGCTCCTACAATGAGCAGTTCTTC.

The J gene is TRBJ1-6, the V gene TRBV19; D perhaps matches TRBD1 (5 bases). Trimming took 5 bases from V and 10 from J, leaving 21 bases between them. The CDR3 sequence is 16 residues long. Germline CDR1 reads LNHDA; CDR2 reads SQIVND (reference sequence). DNA for the CDR3: TGTGCCAGTAGTTCGTCCGGGACCCCGCCGCGGTCACCCCTCCACTTT. This translates into CASSSSGTPPRSPLHF.

V and J are TRBV11-3 and TRBJ1-2; 11 nucleotides line up with TRBD1. The V gene end was trimmed by 5 bases and the J gene end by 3 bases; junction bases not matched to a gene: 5. CDR1 and CDR2 from the germline V gene are SGHNT and YENEEA. This CDR3 comprises 15 residues. The CDR3 region is CASSPWTGGDYGYTF. CDR3 coding DNA: TGTGCCAGCAGCCCGTGGACAGGGGGCGACTATGGCTACACCTTC.

V is TRBV10-3 and J is TRBJ1-2, with D possibly TRBD1 on 5 matching bases. Between the trimmed V and J ends, which lost 6 bases and 4 bases, there was a span of 12 bases. This CDR3 comprises 13 residues. The germline gives CDR1 ENHRY, CDR2 SYGVKD. The CDR3 DNA sequence: TGTGCCATCAGAGAAGACAGATCCTATGGCTACACCTTC. The encoded protein is CAIREDRSYGYTF.

This sequence joins TRBV10-3 and TRBJ2-2; D not certain. Germline V CDR1 and CDR2: ENHRY, SYGVKD. The CDR3 consists of 14 residues. The germline V and J ends were trimmed by 10 bases and 6 bases, with 18 bases remaining between them. The CDR3 is CATRGGINAGELFF. As DNA, the CDR3 is TGTGCCACCCGTGGCGGTATTAACGCCGGGGAGCTGTTTTTT.

This clonotype was detected a few times. The chain uses TRBV7-2 and TRBJ2-1; maybe TRBD2 (5 bases). This CDR3 is 14 amino acids long. Trimming pared 7 bases from V and 5 bases from J, leaving 15 bases between. Germline assignment: CDR1 SGHTA and CDR2 FQGNSA. CDR3 protein: CASTFNAGHNEQFF. CDR3 nucleotide sequence: TGTGCCAGCACCTTCAACGCGGGCCACAATGAGCAGTTCTTC.

The gene calls are TRBV20-1 and TRBJ1-1, with 9 bases identical to TRBD1. CDR1 is DFQATT, CDR2 SNEGSKA, per germline (reference sequence). This CDR3 comprises 13 residues. The J segment lost 0 bases and the V segment lost 6 bases, leaving 2 bases of the junction unmatched. The CDR3 is CSAGQGLNTEAFF. DNA of the CDR3: TGCAGTGCGGGACAGGGTTTGAACACTGAAGCTTTCTTT.

The CDR3, as DNA: TGTGCCACCTCAGGGATGGCTAATGAAAAACTGTTTTTT. This translates into CATSGMANEKLFF. The genes are TRBV10-3 and TRBJ1-4, with D perhaps TRBD1 (5 bases). The CDR3 length is 13 residues. CDR1 and CDR2 from the germline V gene are ENHRY and SYGVKD. Trimming removed 10 bases from V and 3 bases from J, with 12 bases in between.